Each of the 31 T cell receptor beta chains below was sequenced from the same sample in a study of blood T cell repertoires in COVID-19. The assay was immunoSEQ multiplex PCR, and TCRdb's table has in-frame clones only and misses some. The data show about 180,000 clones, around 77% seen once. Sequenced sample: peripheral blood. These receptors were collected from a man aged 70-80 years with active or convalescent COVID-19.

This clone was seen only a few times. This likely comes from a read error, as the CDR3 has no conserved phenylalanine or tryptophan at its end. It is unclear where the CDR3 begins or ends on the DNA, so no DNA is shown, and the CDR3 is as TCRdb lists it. CDR3 protein: CSPRDRGSSIL. This chain connects TRBV20-1 to TRBJ1-2; TRBD1 is the table's D call and was not checked against the DNA. From its first to its last residue, the CDR3 has 11 amino acids. The V gene's germline CDR1 is DFQATT and CDR2 SNEGSKA (reference sequence).

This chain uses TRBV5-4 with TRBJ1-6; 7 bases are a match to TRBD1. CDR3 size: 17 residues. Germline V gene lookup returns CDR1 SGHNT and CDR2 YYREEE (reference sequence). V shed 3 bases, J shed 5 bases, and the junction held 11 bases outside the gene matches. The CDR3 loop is CASSSILQGSNNSPLHF. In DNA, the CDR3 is TGTGCCAGCAGCTCCATCTTACAGGGGTCTAATAATTCACCCCTCCACTTT.

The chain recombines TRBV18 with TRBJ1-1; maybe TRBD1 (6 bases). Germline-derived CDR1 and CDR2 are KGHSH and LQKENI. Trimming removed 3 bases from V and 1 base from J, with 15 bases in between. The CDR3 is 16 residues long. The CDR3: CASSPGRVDRNTEAFF. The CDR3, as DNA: TGTGCCAGCTCACCCGGGAGGGTGGACAGGAACACTGAAGCTTTCTTT.

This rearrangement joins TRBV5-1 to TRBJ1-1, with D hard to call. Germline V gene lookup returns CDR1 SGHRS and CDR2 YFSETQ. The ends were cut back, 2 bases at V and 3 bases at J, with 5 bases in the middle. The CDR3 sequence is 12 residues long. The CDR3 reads CASSFGHTEAFF. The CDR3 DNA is TGCGCCAGCAGCTTTGGGCACACTGAAGCTTTCTTT.

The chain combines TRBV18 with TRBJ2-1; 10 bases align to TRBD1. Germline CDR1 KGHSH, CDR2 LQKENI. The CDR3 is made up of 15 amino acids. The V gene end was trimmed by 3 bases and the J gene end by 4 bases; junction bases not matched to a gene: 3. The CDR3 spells CASSPWTGGYNEQFF. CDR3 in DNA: TGTGCCAGCTCACCCTGGACAGGGGGGTACAATGAGCAGTTCTTC.

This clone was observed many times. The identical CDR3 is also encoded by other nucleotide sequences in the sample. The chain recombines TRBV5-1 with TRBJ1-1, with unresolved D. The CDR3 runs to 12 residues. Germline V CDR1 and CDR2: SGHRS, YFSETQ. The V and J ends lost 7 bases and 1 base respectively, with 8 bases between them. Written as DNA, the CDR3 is TGCGCCAGCGGGAGGGAGAACACTGAAGCTTTCTTT. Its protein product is CASGRENTEAFF.

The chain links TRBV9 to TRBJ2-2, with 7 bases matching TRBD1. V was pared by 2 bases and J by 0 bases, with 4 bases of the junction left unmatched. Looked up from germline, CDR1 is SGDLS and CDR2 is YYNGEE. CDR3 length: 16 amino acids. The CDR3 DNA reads TGTGCCAGCAGCGTGGGACAGCCTCCGAACACCGGGGAGCTGTTTTTT. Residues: CASSVGQPPNTGELFF. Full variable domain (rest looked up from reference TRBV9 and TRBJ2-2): DSGVTQTPKHLITATGQRVTLRCSPRSGDLSVYWYQQSLDQGLQFLIQYYNGEERAKGNILERFSAQQFPDLHSELNLSSLELGDSALYFCASSVGQPPNTGELFFGEGSRLTVL.

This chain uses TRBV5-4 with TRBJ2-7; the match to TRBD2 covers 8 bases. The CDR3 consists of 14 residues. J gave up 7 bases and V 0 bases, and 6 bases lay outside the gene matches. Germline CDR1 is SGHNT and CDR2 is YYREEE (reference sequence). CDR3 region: CASSLGTGLGEQYF. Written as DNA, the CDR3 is TGTGCCAGCAGCTTGGGAACGGGACTAGGGGAGCAGTACTTC.

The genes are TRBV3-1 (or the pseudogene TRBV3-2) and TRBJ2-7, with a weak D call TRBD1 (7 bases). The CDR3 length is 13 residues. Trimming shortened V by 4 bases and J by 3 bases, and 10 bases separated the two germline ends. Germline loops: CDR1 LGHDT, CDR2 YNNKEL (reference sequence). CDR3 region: CASSLRGVYEQYF. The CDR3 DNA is TGTGCCAGCAGCCTCAGGGGGGTCTACGAGCAGTACTTC.

The CDR3 sequence is CASRRTALNQPQHF. DNA for the CDR3: TGTGCCAGTAGGAGGACAGCCCTCAATCAGCCCCAGCATTTT. This chain links TRBV19 with TRBJ1-5; D is perhaps TRBD1 (6 bases). The CDR3 runs 14 residues. Germline assignment: CDR1 LNHDA and CDR2 SQIVND (reference sequence). Trimming removed 6 bases from V and 3 bases from J, with 12 bases in between.

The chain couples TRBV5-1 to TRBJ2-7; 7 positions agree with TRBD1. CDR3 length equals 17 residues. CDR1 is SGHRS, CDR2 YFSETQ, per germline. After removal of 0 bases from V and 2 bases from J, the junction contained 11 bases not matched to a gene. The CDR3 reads CASSLASGQGVAYEQYF. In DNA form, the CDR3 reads TGCGCCAGCAGCTTGGCGTCCGGGCAGGGGGTTGCCTACGAGCAGTACTTC.

This chain's CDR3 is CASAGIRTDTQYF. CDR3 in DNA: TGTGCCAGCGCAGGGATCCGCACAGATACGCAGTATTTT. The V call is TRBV7-2, the J call TRBJ2-3, with a tentative D call TRBD1 (5 bases). Trimming stripped 8 bases from V and 1 base from J, with 10 bases between. Germline V lookup: CDR1 SGHTA, CDR2 FQGNSA. This CDR3 spans 13 amino acids.

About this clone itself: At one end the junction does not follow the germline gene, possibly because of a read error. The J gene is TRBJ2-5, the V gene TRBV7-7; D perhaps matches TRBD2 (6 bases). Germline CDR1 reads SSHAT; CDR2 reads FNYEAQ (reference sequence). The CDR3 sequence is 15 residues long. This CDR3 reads CASSLTEGNLETQYF. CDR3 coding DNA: TGTGCTAGCAGCTTAACGGAGGGGAACTTGGAGACCCAGTACTTC.

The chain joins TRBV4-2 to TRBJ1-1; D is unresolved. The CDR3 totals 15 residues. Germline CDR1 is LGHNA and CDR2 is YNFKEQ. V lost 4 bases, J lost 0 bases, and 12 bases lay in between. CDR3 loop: CASSPAGFMNTEAFF. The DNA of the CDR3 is TGTGCCAGCAGCCCTGCCGGGTTTATGAACACTGAAGCTTTCTTT.

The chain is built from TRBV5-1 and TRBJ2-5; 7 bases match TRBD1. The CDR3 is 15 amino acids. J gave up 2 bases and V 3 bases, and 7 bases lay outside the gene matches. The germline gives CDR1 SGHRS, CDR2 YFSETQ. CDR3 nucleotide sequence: TGCGCCAGCAGCTCCAATCCGGGACAGCAAGAGACCCAGTACTTC. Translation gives CASSSNPGQQETQYF.

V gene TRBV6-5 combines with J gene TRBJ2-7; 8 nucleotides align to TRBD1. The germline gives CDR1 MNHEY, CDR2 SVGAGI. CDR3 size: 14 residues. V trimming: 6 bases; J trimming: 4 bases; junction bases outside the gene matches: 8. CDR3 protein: CASRTGDTKYEQYF. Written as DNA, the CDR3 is TGTGCCAGCAGGACAGGGGATACCAAGTACGAGCAGTACTTC.

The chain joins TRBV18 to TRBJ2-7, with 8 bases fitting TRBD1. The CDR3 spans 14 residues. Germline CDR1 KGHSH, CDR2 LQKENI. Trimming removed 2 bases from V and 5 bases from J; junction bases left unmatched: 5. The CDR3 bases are TGTGCCAGCTCACCATCGGACAGGGCCCACGAGCAGTACTTC. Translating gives CASSPSDRAHEQYF.

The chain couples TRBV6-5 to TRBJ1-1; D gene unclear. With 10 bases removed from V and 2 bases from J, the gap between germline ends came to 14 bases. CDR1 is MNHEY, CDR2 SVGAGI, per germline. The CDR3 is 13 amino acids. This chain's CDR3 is CATRTDHNTEAFF. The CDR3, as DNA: TGTGCCACCCGGACTGATCACAACACTGAAGCTTTCTTT.

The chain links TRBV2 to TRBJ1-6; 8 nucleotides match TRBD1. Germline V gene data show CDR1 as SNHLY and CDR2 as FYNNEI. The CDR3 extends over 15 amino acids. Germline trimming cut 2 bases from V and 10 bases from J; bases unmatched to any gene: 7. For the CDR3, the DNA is TGTGCCAGCAGTGAAATAGGACAGGGCAAATCACCCCTCCACTTT. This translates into CASSEIGQGKSPLHF.

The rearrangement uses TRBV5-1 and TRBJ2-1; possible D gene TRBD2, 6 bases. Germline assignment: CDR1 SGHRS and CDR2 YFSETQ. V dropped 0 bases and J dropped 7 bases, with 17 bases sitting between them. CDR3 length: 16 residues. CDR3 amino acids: CASSLALRGVSNEQFF. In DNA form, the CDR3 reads TGCGCCAGCAGCTTGGCCTTGCGGGGAGTTAGTAATGAGCAGTTCTTC.

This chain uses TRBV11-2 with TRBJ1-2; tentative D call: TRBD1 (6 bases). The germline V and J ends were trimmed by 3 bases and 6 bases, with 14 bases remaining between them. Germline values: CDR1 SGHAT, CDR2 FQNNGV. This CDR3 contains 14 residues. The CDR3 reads CASSLYRVGDGYTF. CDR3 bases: TGTGCCAGCAGCTTGTACAGGGTAGGAGATGGCTACACCTTC.

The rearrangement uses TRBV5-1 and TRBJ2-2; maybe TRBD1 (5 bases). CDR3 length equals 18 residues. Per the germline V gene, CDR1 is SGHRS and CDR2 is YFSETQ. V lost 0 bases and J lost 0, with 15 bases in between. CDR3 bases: TGCGCCAGCAGCTTGGACCCTACAGGTACACCGAACACCGGGGAGCTGTTTTTT. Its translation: CASSLDPTGTPNTGELFF.

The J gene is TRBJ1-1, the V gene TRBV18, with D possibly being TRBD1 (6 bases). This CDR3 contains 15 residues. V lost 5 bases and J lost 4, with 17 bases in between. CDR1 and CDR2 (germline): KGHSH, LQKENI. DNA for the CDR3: TGTGCCAGCTCAGCCGCGCTCGGACAGAGCACTGAAGCTTTCTTT. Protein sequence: CASSAALGQSTEAFF.

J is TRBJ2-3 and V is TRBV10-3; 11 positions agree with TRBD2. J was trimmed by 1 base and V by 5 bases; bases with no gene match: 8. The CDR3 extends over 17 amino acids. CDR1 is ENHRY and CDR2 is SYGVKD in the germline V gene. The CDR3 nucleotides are TGTGCCATCAGTCCCGTCGGGACTAGCGGACGCACAGATACGCAGTATTTT. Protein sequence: CAISPVGTSGRTDTQYF.

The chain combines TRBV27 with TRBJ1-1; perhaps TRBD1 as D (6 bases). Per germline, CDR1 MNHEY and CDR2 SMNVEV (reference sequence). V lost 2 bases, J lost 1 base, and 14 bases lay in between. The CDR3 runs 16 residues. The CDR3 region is CASSLIQGLRNTEAFF. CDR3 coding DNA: TGTGCCAGCAGTTTAATACAGGGTTTAAGGAACACTGAAGCTTTCTTT.

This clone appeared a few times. CDR3 protein: CASSYITGTTYEQYF. CDR3 DNA sequence: TGTGCCAGCAGTTACATAACCGGGACAACCTACGAGCAGTACTTC. The J gene is TRBJ2-7, the V gene TRBV6-5, with D tentatively TRBD1 (6 bases). The V and J ends lost 2 bases and 2 bases respectively, with 13 bases between them. CDR1 is MNHEY and CDR2 is SVGAGI in the germline V gene. The CDR3 consists of 15 residues.

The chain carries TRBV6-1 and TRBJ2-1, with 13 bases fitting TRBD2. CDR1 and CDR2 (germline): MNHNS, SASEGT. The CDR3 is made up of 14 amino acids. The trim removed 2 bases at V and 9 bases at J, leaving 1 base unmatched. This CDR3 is CASSERTSGSEQFF. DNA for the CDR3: TGTGCCAGCAGTGAAAGGACTAGCGGGAGTGAGCAGTTCTTC.

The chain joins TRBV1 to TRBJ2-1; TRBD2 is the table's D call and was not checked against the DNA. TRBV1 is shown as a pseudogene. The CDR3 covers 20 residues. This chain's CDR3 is CTSSRSGLAGGPTGYNEQFF. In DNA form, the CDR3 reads TGCACCAGCAGCAGATCGGGACTAGCGGGGGGGCCAACAGGGTACAATGAGCAGTTCTTC.

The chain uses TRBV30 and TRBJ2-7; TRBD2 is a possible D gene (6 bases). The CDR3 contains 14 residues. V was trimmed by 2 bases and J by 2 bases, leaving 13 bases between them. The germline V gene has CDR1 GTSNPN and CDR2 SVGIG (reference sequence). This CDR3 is CAWSRGGTAYEQYF. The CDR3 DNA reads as TGTGCCTGGAGTAGAGGAGGGACGGCCTACGAGCAGTACTTC.

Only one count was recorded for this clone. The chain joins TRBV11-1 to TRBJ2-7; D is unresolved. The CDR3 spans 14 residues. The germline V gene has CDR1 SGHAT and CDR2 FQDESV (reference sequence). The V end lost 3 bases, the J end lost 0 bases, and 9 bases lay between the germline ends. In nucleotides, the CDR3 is TGTGCCAGCAGCTTGGGCACCAGCTCCTACGAGCAGTACTTC. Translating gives CASSLGTSSYEQYF.

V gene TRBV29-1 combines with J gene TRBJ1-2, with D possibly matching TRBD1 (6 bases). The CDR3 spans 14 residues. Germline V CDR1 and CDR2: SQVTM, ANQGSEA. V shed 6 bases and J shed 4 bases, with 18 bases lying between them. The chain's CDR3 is CSVLRGASSYGYTF. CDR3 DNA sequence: TGCAGCGTACTCAGGGGCGCCTCTAGCTATGGCTACACCTTC.